These 25 T cell receptor beta chains were sequenced from one sample in a study of blood T cell repertoires in COVID-19 (dated by TCRdb to 2019 to 2021). Libraries were built with the immunoSEQ multiplex PCR assay. The table was pulled from immuneACCESS by TCRdb, which kept in-frame rearrangements only. Such tables lose some clones; where checked, under half of the loss comes from unresolved V genes, and the rest has no known cause. A total of tens of thousands of clones appear in this sample, over 80% of them only once. Together, the top ten hold approximately 12% of the sample. The sequencing input was peripheral blood. These receptors all stem from a man older than 75 with acute or convalescent COVID-19.

The chain recombines TRBV11-2 with TRBJ1-5, with unresolved D. The CDR3 covers 15 residues. V was trimmed by 0 bases and J by 9 bases, leaving 15 bases between them. Germline V gives CDR1 SGHAT, CDR2 FQNNGV. CDR3 DNA: TGTGCCAGCAGCTTAGATTCACACACGGGATGGCCCCAGCATTTT. This encodes CASSLDSHTGWPQHF.

The genes are TRBV24-1 and TRBJ1-6; D perhaps matches TRBD1 (5 bases). Per the germline V gene, CDR1 is KGHDR and CDR2 is SFDVKD. This CDR3 is built from 16 residues. The V end was cut by 2 bases, the J end by 1 base, with 8 bases between. In nucleotides, the CDR3 is TGTGCCACCAGTGATTCAGGGATTTCCTATAATTCACCCCTCCACTTT. This sequence encodes CATSDSGISYNSPLHF.

The J gene is TRBJ1-6, the V gene TRBV5-4; D not resolved. CDR1 and CDR2 (germline): SGHNT, YYREEE (reference sequence). The CDR3 is 13 residues long. V lost 4 bases and J 9 bases, leaving 11 bases between the germline ends. DNA for the CDR3: TGTGCCAGCAGCCGATCTGGCAGTTCACCCCTCCACTTT. Its protein product is CASSRSGSSPLHF.

The chain joins TRBV6-2 or TRBV6-3 to TRBJ2-3; D perhaps matches TRBD2 (5 bases). V lost 6 bases to trimming and J lost 5 bases, with 27 bases between them. The CDR3 totals 18 residues. Germline V gives CDR1 MNHEY, CDR2 SVGEGT. CDR3 sequence reads: CASSSDSWPSAWGDTQYF. CDR3 bases: TGTGCCAGCAGCTCGGACTCCTGGCCGAGTGCCTGGGGAGATACGCAGTATTTT.

The chain uses TRBV21-1 and TRBJ1-1; the listed D gene, TRBD1, was not tested against the DNA. TRBV21-1 is a pseudogene segment. The CDR3 is made up of 14 amino acids. The CDR3 loop reads CASSEGQTNTEAFF. The DNA of the CDR3 is TGTGCCAGCAGCGAGGGACAGACGAACACTGAAGCTTTCTTT.

The chain's CDR3 is CAISEGDRGRGNTIYF. CDR3 in DNA: TGTGCCATCAGTGAAGGGGACAGGGGGCGCGGAAACACCATATATTTT. This chain connects TRBV10-3 to TRBJ1-3, with 12 positions matching TRBD1. Germline loops: CDR1 ENHRY, CDR2 SYGVKD. Unmatched junction bases numbered 4, after V lost 3 bases and J lost 4 bases. This CDR3 is built from 16 residues.

Only one count was recorded for this clone. The chain recombines TRBV5-4 with TRBJ1-2, with 12 bases lining up with TRBD1. The CDR3 runs 16 residues. The junction had 4 bases not matched to a gene; V was cut back by 4 bases and J by 0 bases. In germline, CDR1 is SGHNT, CDR2 YYREEE (reference sequence). The CDR3 region has the DNA TGTGCCAGCAGCACGGGACAGGGGGCCGCTAACTATGGCTACACCTTC. It is translated as CASSTGQGAANYGYTF.

This chain's CDR3 is CASSPLGGQGAGYEQYF. DNA for the CDR3: TGTGCCAGCTCACCTCTCGGTGGACAGGGGGCAGGCTACGAGCAGTACTTC. V is TRBV18 and J is TRBJ2-7; 11 bases map to TRBD1. The CDR3 runs to 17 residues. Unmatched junction bases numbered 10, after V lost 3 bases and J lost 3 bases. The germline CDR1 and CDR2 sequences are KGHSH and LQKENI.

CDR3 DNA sequence: TGCGCCAGCAGCCCTTTCTCCACTAGCGGAGCCTACGAGCAGTACTTC. It encodes CASSPFSTSGAYEQYF. The chain carries TRBV5-1 and TRBJ2-7; 8 nucleotides agree with TRBD2. The CDR3 contains 16 residues. Germline values: CDR1 SGHRS, CDR2 YFSETQ. Trimming cost V 4 bases and J 2 bases; bases outside gene matches: 11. Looking up the rest from reference TRBV5-1 and TRBJ2-7 gives the full variable domain: KAGVTQTPRYLIKTRGQQVTLSCSPISGHRSVSWYQQTPGQGLQFLFEYFSETQRNKGNFPGRFSGRQFSNSRSEMNVSTLELGDSALYLCASSPFSTSGAYEQYFGPGTRLTVT.

This chain joins TRBV6-4 and TRBJ2-1; 7 nucleotides match TRBD2. The CDR3 sequence is 15 residues long. CDR1 and CDR2 (germline): MRHNA, SNTAGT. Trimming took 6 bases from V and 7 from J; bases not matched to a gene: 12. DNA for the CDR3: TGTGCCAGCAGCTCACAGGCGGGAGTAGGGAATGAGCAGTTCTTC. This codes for CASSSQAGVGNEQFF.

The CDR3 region is CASSTGGGYGYTF. The DNA of the CDR3 is TGTGCCAGCAGCACAGGGGGCGGCTATGGCTACACCTTC. The chain is built from TRBV12-3 or TRBV12-4 and TRBJ1-2; 9 bases map to TRBD1. J was trimmed by 4 bases and V by 6 bases; bases with no gene match: 3. This CDR3 spans 13 amino acids.

This clone has just one count. The genes are TRBV29-1 and TRBJ1-2, with D hard to call. In germline, CDR1 is SQVTM, CDR2 ANQGSEA. This CDR3 is built from 12 residues. Between the trimmed V and J ends, which lost 7 bases and 4 bases, there was a span of 13 bases. CDR3 in amino acids: CSGEGHGYGYTF. In nucleotides, the CDR3 is TGCAGCGGGGAGGGCCACGGCTATGGCTACACCTTC.

The genes are TRBV25-1 and TRBJ1-5, with 7 bases matching TRBD1. V lost 3 bases, J lost 2 bases, and 4 bases stayed unmatched. CDR1 is MGHDK and CDR2 is SYGVNS in the germline V gene. This CDR3 has 15 amino acids. The CDR3 DNA is TGTGCCAGCAGTGAGACAGGGTCGGGCAATCAGCCCCAGCATTTT. The encoded protein is CASSETGSGNQPQHF. Full variable domain (rest looked up from reference TRBV25-1 and TRBJ1-5): EADIYQTPRYLVIGTGKKITLECSQTMGHDKMYWYQQDPGMELHLIHYSYGVNSTEKGDLSSESTVSRIRTEHFPLTLESARPSHTSQYLCASSETGSGNQPQHFGDGTRLSIL.

The V and J genes are TRBV30 and TRBJ1-2; D unclear. Germline CDR1 is GTSNPN and CDR2 is SVGIG (reference sequence). The V end lost 7 bases, the J end lost 0 bases, and 12 bases lay between the germline ends. This CDR3 contains 13 residues. DNA for the CDR3: TGTGCCTACAACACCGAAGCTAACTATGGCTACACCTTC. Its protein is CAYNTEANYGYTF.

This clone was counted a single time. The chain recombines TRBV2 with TRBJ2-2, with TRBD2 as a possible D gene (5 bases). V shed 10 bases and J shed 6 bases, with 18 bases lying between them. Germline V gives CDR1 SNHLY, CDR2 FYNNEI. This CDR3 has 14 amino acids. CDR3 DNA sequence: TGTGCCACCCAGCGGCTCAAGGAGGCCGGGGAGCTGTTTTTT. This translates into CATQRLKEAGELFF.

The chain is built from TRBV3-1 (or the pseudogene TRBV3-2) and TRBJ2-7; TRBD2 matches 8 bases. The CDR3 contains 13 residues. Germline V gene sequence: CDR1 LGHDT, CDR2 YNNKEL (reference sequence). Trimming took 4 bases from V and 2 from J; bases not matched to a gene: 1. Written as DNA, the CDR3 is TGTGCCAGCAGCCCACTAGCGGCCTACGAGCAGTACTTC. Translating gives CASSPLAAYEQYF.

This chain joins TRBV27 and TRBJ2-6, with D unresolved. The CDR3 is 15 residues long. Germline V gives CDR1 MNHEY, CDR2 SMNVEV (reference sequence). With 8 bases removed from V and 0 bases from J, the gap between germline ends came to 11 bases. The CDR3 coding sequence is TGTGCCAGCTCACTCGAGAGCTCTGGGGCCAACGTCCTGACTTTC. It specifies CASSLESSGANVLTF.

The chain combines TRBV19 with TRBJ1-1; D is perhaps TRBD1 (6 bases). The CDR3 has 14 amino acids. Deletions cut 7 bases from V and 3 bases from J, with 15 bases between. Germline V gene data show CDR1 as LNHDA and CDR2 as SQIVND (reference sequence). The CDR3 nucleotides read TGTGCCAGTATGAACAGGGCATTGGACACTGAAGCTTTCTTT. This translates into CASMNRALDTEAFF.

V and J are TRBV5-1 and TRBJ1-1; tentatively, D is TRBD1 (6 bases). V dropped 4 bases and J dropped 1 base, with 11 bases sitting between them. CDR1 and CDR2 (germline): SGHRS, YFSETQ. This CDR3 spans 14 amino acids. CDR3 nucleotide sequence: TGCGCCAGCAGCCCCGGGACAAGGAACACTGAAGCTTTCTTT. This encodes CASSPGTRNTEAFF.

V usage is TRBV27 and J usage is TRBJ1-6; 8 nucleotides match TRBD1. The CDR3 loop spans 14 amino acids. CDR1 is MNHEY and CDR2 is SMNVEV in the germline V gene (reference sequence). V was clipped by 6 bases and J by 10 bases; unmatched bases: 8. DNA of the CDR3: TGTGCCAGCAGCCAGGACAGGGCCGGGTCACCCCTCCACTTT. Translating gives CASSQDRAGSPLHF.

Here the CDR3 reads CASSLAPQNTEAFF. DNA for the CDR3: TGTGCCAGCAGCTTAGCCCCCCAGAACACTGAAGCTTTCTTT. The V and J genes are TRBV7-9 and TRBJ1-1, with unresolved D. CDR3 size: 14 residues. The germline gives CDR1 SEHNR, CDR2 FQNEAQ (reference sequence). Trimming stripped 0 bases from V and 1 base from J, with 6 bases between.

The genes are TRBV2 and TRBJ1-3; tentative D call: TRBD1 (6 bases). Looked up from germline, CDR1 is SNHLY and CDR2 is FYNNEI. The germline V and J ends were trimmed by 7 bases and 3 bases, with 7 bases remaining between them. The CDR3 spans 12 residues. The DNA for the CDR3 is TGTGCCAGCAACAGGGTTGGAAACACCATATATTTT. It is translated as CASNRVGNTIYF.

The V gene is TRBV9, the J gene TRBJ2-1, with 11 nucleotides matching TRBD1. This CDR3 has 16 amino acids. J gave up 6 bases and V 3 bases, and 8 bases lay outside the gene matches. CDR1 and CDR2 (germline): SGDLS, YYNGEE. The CDR3 loop reads CASSAVPGTGGNEQFF. The CDR3 nucleotides are TGTGCCAGCAGCGCAGTTCCCGGGACAGGGGGCAATGAGCAGTTCTTC.

J is TRBJ2-3 and V is TRBV5-4; D might be TRBD2 (6 bases). The germline V gene encodes CDR1 SGHNT and CDR2 YYREEE (reference sequence). This CDR3 contains 16 residues. With 4 bases removed from V and 6 bases from J, the gap between germline ends came to 21 bases. The CDR3 DNA reads TGTGCCAGCAGCCCCACCGGGACTTCCCCTTATGATACGCAGTATTTT. Its protein is CASSPTGTSPYDTQYF.

The J gene is TRBJ2-7, the V gene TRBV7-9, with 13 bases lining up with TRBD2. This CDR3 is 14 amino acids long. The germline gives CDR1 SEHNR, CDR2 FQNEAQ (reference sequence). Losses at the gene ends were 5 bases for V and 7 bases for J; bases not matched to a gene: 5. This CDR3 reads CASSLGLAGEEQYF. DNA of the CDR3: TGTGCCAGCAGCCTAGGACTAGCGGGAGAGGAGCAGTACTTC.